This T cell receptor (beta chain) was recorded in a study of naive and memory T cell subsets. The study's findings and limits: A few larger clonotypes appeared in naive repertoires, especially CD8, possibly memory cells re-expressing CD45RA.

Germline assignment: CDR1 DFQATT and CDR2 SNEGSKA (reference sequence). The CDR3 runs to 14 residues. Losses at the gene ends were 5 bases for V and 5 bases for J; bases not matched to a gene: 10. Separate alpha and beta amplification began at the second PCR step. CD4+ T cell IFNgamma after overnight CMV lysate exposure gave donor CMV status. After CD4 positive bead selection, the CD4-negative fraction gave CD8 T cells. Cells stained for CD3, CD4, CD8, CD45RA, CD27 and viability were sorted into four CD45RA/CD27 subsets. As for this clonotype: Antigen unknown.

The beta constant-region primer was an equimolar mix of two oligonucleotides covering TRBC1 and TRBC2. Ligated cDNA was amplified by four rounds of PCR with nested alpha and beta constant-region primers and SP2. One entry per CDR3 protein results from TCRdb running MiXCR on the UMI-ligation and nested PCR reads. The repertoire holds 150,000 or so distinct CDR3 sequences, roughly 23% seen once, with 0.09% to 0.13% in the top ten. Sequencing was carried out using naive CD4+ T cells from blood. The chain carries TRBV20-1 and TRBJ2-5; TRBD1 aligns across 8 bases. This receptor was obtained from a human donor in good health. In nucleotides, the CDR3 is TGCAGTGCTCGCGTATCAGGGGGCAGGGAGACCCAGTACTTC. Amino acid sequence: CSARVSGGRETQYF.